These 9 T cell receptor beta chains originate from one sample sequenced in a study of CD8 T cells in ankylosing spondylitis. TCRdb redid the calling of the 5' RACE reads with MiXCR, one entry per CDR3 protein. The data contain 130,000 or so distinct CDR3 sequences, more than 6.5% of them singletons. Sequenced: blood, either unsorted or a sorted T cell fraction (not recorded which). These receptors were obtained from a male donor with ankylosing spondylitis or in good health (not recorded which).

This clonotype was seen at least ten times. The V call is TRBV5-5, the J call TRBJ2-3; TRBD1 matches 9 bases. Germline V gene sequence: CDR1 SGHKS, CDR2 YYEKEE (reference sequence). This CDR3 region has 16 residues. The J segment lost 1 base and the V segment lost 0 bases, leaving 3 bases of the junction unmatched. CDR3 nucleotide sequence: TGTGCCAGCAGCTTGGCGGACAGGGGCCGCACAGATACGCAGTATTTT. Encoded protein: CASSLADRGRTDTQYF.

This clonotype was picked up many times. The chain joins TRBV5-1 to TRBJ2-5, with a possible D match to TRBD1 (6 bases). The germline gives CDR1 SGHRS, CDR2 YFSETQ. The CDR3 is made up of 14 amino acids. Trimming removed 0 bases from V and 4 bases from J, with 10 bases in between. This CDR3 is CASSLGTVLETQYF. CDR3 DNA: TGCGCCAGCAGCTTGGGGACAGTGTTAGAGACCCAGTACTTC.

This clonotype was detected many times. This chain joins TRBV5-6 and TRBJ2-3; 8 bases are a match to TRBD1. Germline CDR1 reads SGHDT; CDR2 reads YYEEEE. The CDR3 runs 15 residues. Germline trimming cut 4 bases from V and 2 bases from J; bases unmatched to any gene: 6. The CDR3 sequence: CASSLTGANTDTQYF. The CDR3 region has the DNA TGTGCCAGCAGCCTGACAGGGGCCAACACAGATACGCAGTATTTT.

The chain combines TRBV28 with TRBJ1-5; no clear D. The CDR3 consists of 15 residues. Between the trimmed V and J ends, which lost 8 bases and 2 bases, there was a span of 16 bases. CDR1 and CDR2 (germline): MDHEN, SYDVKM. CDR3 loop: CASGPGPGCNQPQHF. The CDR3 DNA reads as TGTGCCAGCGGCCCCGGGCCCGGGTGCAATCAGCCCCAGCATTTT.

This clonotype was picked up many times. The chain uses TRBV5-1 and TRBJ2-2; D assignment may be TRBD1 or TRBD2 (5 bases each). CDR1 and CDR2 (germline): SGHRS, YFSETQ. The CDR3 has 16 amino acids. Trimming took off 0 bases at V and 7 bases at J, with 16 bases between the two ends. CDR3 DNA: TGCGCCAGCAGCTTGGAGGGACGCTATATGGGCGGGGAGCTGTTTTTT. Translated, it gives CASSLEGRYMGGELFF.

The table lists this clonotype with many counts. The chain has TRBV18 and TRBJ2-3; 7 bases are a match to TRBD2. The CDR3 loop spans 13 amino acids. Per the germline V gene, CDR1 is KGHSH and CDR2 is LQKENI. The ends lost 11 bases at V and 5 bases at J; junction bases unmatched: 10. CDR3 bases: TGTGCCGAGGTGGCGGGAGCGGAAGATACGCAGTATTTT. It yields the protein CAEVAGAEDTQYF.

This clonotype was observed a single time. The chain links TRBV6-5 to TRBJ2-3, with a tentative D call TRBD1 (6 bases). CDR3 length: 15 residues. CDR1 MNHEY and CDR2 SVGAGI come from the germline V gene. Trimming stripped 0 bases from V and 4 bases from J, with 11 bases between. Here the CDR3 DNA reads TGTGCCAGCAGTTACTCCACACAGGGCGCAGATACGCAGTATTTT. Encoded protein: CASSYSTQGADTQYF.

This clonotype was seen many times. V gene TRBV20-1 combines with J gene TRBJ2-2; 13 nucleotides match TRBD2. CDR1 is DFQATT, CDR2 SNEGSKA, per germline (reference sequence). The CDR3 consists of 15 residues. J gave up 5 bases and V 3 bases, and 3 bases lay outside the gene matches. DNA for the CDR3: TGCAGTGCTAGGGGGGGACTAGCGGGGACCGGGGAGCTGTTTTTT. Its protein product is CSARGGLAGTGELFF.

A single count supports this clonotype. This clone may be a read error of a much larger clone one base away. The genes are TRBV5-1 and TRBJ1-1, with no clear D. Germline V gene lookup returns CDR1 SGHRS and CDR2 YFSETQ. The CDR3 is 15 residues long. V lost 0 bases, J lost 5 bases, and 14 bases lay in between. In nucleotides, the CDR3 is TGCGCCAGCAGCTTGGAAAGCCAAGGGTCTACTGAAGCTTTCTTT. This translates into CASSLESQGSTEAFF. The entire variable domain, with the rest obtained from reference TRBV5-1 and TRBJ1-1, is as follows: KAGVTQTPRYLIKTRGQQVTLSCSPISGHRSVSWYQQTPGQGLQFLFEYFSETQRNKGNFPGRFSGRQFSNSRSEMNVSTLELGDSALYLCASSLESQGSTEAFFGQGTRLTVV.